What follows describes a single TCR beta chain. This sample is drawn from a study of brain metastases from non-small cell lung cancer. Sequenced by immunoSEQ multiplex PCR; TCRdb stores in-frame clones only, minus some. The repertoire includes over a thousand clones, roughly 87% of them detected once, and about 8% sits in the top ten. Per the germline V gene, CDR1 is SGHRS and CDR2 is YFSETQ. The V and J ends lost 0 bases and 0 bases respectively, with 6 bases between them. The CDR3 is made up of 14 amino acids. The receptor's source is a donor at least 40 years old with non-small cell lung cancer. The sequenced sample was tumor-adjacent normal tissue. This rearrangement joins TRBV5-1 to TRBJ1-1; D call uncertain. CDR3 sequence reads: CASSLDGMNTEAFF. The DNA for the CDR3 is TGCGCCAGCAGCTTGGACGGTATGAACACTGAAGCTTTCTTT.